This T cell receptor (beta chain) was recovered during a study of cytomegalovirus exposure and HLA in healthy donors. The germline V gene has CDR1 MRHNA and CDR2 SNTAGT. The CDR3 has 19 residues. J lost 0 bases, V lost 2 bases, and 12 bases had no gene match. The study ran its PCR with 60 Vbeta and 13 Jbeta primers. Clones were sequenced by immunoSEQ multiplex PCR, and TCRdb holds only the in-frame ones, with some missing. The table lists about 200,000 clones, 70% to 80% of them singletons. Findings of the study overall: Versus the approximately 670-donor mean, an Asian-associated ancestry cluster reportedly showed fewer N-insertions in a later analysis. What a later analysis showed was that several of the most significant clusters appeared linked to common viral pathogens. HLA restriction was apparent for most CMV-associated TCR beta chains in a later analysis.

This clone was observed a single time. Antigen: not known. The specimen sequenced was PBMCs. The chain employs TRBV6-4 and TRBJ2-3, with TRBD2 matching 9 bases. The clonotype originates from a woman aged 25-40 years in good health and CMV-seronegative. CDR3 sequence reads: CASSDGRGASGNSTDTQYF. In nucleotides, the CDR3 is TGTGCCAGCAGTGACGGGAGGGGCGCTAGCGGGAATAGCACAGATACGCAGTATTTT.